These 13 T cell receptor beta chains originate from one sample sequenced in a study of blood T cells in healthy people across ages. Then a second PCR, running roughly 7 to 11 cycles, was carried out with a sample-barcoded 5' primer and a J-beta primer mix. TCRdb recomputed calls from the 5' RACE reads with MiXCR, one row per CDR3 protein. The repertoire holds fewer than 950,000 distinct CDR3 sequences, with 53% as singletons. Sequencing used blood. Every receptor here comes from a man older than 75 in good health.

The CDR3 sequence: CASSLRETDTQYF. The CDR3 DNA reads TGTGCCAGCAGCTTGCGGGAAACAGATACGCAGTATTTT. The chain is built from TRBV7-9 and TRBJ2-3; tentatively, D is TRBD2 (6 bases). V was clipped by 3 bases and J by 3 bases, with 7 bases between them. This CDR3 comprises 13 residues. The germline V gene has CDR1 SEHNR and CDR2 FQNEAQ (reference sequence).

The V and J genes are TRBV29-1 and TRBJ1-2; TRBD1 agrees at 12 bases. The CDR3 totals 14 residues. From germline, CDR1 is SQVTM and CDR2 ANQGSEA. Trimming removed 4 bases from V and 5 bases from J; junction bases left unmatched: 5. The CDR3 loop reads CSVGGQGARYGYTF. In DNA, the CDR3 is TGCAGCGTTGGGGGACAGGGGGCGAGATATGGCTACACCTTC.

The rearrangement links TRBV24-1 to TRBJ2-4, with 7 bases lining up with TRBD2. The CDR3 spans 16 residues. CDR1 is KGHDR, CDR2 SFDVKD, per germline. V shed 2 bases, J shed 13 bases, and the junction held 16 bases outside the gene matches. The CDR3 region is CATSDSTSVYYNEQYF. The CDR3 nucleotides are TGTGCCACCAGTGATTCCACTAGCGTGTACTACAATGAGCAGTACTTC.

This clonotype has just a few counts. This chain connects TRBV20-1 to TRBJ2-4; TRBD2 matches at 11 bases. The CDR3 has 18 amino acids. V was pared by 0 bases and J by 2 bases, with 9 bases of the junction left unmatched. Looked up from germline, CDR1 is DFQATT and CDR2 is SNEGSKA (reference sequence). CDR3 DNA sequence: TGCAGTGCTAGAGATCTCGGTAGCGGGAGGGTAACCAAAAACATTCAGTACTTC. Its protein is CSARDLGSGRVTKNIQYF.

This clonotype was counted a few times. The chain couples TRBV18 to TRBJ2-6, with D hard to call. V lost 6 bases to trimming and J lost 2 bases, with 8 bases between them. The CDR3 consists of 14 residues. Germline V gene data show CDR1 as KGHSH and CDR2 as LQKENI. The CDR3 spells CASSSSAGANVLTF. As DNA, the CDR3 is TGTGCCAGCTCGTCAAGCGCTGGGGCCAACGTCCTGACTTTC.

CDR3 coding DNA: TGCAGCGTTGACCCGGGGGGGCATGAGCAGTTCTTC. Amino acids: CSVDPGGHEQFF. V usage is TRBV29-1 and J usage is TRBJ2-1; 8 bases align to TRBD2. The trim removed 3 bases at V and 8 bases at J, leaving 3 bases unmatched. This CDR3 spans 12 amino acids. Germline CDR1 and CDR2: SQVTM and ANQGSEA.

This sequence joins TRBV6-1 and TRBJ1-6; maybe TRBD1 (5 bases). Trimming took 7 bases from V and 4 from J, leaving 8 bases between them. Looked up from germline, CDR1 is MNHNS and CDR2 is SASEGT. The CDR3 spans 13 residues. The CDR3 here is CASIGGYNSPLHF. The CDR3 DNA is TGTGCCAGCATTGGGGGGTATAATTCACCCCTCCACTTT.

The DNA for the CDR3 is TGTGCCAGCAGTTTCGATGCAGATCAGCCCCAGCATTTT. Encoded protein: CASSFDADQPQHF. V gene TRBV27 combines with J gene TRBJ1-5; D gene unclear. Germline values: CDR1 MNHEY, CDR2 SMNVEV (reference sequence). CDR3 length: 13 amino acids. V was trimmed by 3 bases and J by 5 bases, leaving 8 bases between them.

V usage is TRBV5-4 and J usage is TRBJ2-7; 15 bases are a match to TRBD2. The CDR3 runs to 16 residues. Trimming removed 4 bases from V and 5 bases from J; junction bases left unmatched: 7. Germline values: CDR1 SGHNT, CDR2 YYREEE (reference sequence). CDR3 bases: TGTGCCAGCAGCCGGACTAGCGGGAGGGCAAGGGACGAGCAGTACTTC. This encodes CASSRTSGRARDEQYF.

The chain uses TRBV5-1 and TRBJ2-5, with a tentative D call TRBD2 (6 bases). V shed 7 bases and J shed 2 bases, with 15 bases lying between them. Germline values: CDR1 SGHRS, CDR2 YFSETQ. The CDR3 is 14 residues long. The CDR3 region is CASWSGGVQETQYF. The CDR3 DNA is TGCGCCAGCTGGAGTGGCGGGGTACAAGAGACCCAGTACTTC. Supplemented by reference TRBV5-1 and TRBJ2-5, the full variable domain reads KAGVTQTPRYLIKTRGQQVTLSCSPISGHRSVSWYQQTPGQGLQFLFEYFSETQRNKGNFPGRFSGRQFSNSRSEMNVSTLELGDSALYLCASWSGGVQETQYFGPGTRLLVL.

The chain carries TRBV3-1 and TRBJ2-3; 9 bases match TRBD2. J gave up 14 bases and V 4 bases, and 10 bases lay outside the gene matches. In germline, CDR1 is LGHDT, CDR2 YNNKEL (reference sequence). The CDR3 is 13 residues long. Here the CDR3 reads CASSPRFLAGAYF. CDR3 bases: TGTGCCAGCAGCCCTCGTTTTTTAGCGGGAGCGTATTTT.

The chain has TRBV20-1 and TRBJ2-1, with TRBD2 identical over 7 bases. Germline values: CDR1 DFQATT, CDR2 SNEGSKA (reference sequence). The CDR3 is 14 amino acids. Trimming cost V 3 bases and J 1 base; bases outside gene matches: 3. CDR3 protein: CSARASGSYNEQFF. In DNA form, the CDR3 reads TGCAGTGCTAGGGCTAGCGGTTCCTACAATGAGCAGTTCTTC.

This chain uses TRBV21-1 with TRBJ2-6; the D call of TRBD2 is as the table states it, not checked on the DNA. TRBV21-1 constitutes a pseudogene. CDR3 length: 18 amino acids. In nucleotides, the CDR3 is TGTGCCAGCAGCAAGTGTTCCAGCGGGGGAGCTAAGGCCAACGTCCTGACTTTC. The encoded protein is CASSKCSSGGAKANVLTF.